This T cell receptor beta chain was observed in a study of blood T cell repertoires in COVID-19 (dated by TCRdb to the early 2020s). Regarding the complete study: Samples from collaborators originated in the United States, Italy and Spain and spanned both the acute and convalescent phases of COVID-19. The prospective study material was composed of cDNA or gDNA derived from T cells, B-cell-depleted T cells, or PBMCs. Subjects who had been exposed to COVID-19, were actively infected with it, or had recovered from it provided the deeply sampled blood TCRbeta repertoires that made up the dataset. The repertoires were released in a freely available public database intended as a resource for research on the immune response to SARS-CoV-2. The samples were drawn from two sources: the first 160 participants of the ongoing ImmuneRACE study, and 1,000 to 1,500 subjects contributed by 6 global collaborators. The sample metadata nearly always contained a de-identified subject ID, COVID-19 status, age in years and sex. Where HLA class I and class II types were available, the types were taken from metadata supplied by the sample provider, not from assay-based typing. What the research found in general, with its limitations: The amount of clinical and demographic metadata varied by source and participant and was provided uncurated.

TCRbeta CDR3 regions were amplified from genomic DNA using the immunoSEQ Assay, a bias-controlled multiplex PCR. On the authors' methods: Nucleated cell counts per sample were estimated from amplification of reference gene primers within the assay. To quantify the absolute abundance of each unique TCRbeta CDR3 rearrangement, sequence reads were collapsed and filtered. Productive Simpson clonality was computed per sample as the square root of Simpson's diversity index over productive rearrangements. TCRdb mirrors the immuneACCESS table, restricted to in-frame sequences. Some clones are absent from its copies; in checked studies, under half trace to an unresolved V gene, and the reason for the others is unknown. From that table come the V and J calls and clone size; the DNA was used to work out D and trimming. The sample data list 200,000 to 250,000 clones, and approximately 84% of these were observed just once. The top ten constitute 3% of the sample.

CDR1 and CDR2, looked up from the germline V gene (reference sequence), are MNHEY and SMNVEV. At the junction V is shortened by 4 bases and J by 2 bases, with 11 bases in between. There are 14 amino acids in the CDR3, from cysteine to phenylalanine inclusive. Only the CDR3 DNA is retained, 42 bases long and in frame from the first base. Samples from volunteer blood donors who had recovered from COVID-19 were contributed by a second Seattle source. Whole blood was collected in K2EDTA tubes by collaborating institutions according to the institutions' own protocols. Collaborator samples were shipped for TCRbeta analysis as frozen whole blood, isolated PBMCs, or DNA extracted from either sample type. About this clone: Its antigen remains unidentified. One base away there is no much larger clone; base qualities are not given.

In this chain, TRBV27 is recombined with TRBJ1-1; the D gene is possibly TRBD1, with 6 bases matching. The source of this sequence is a woman aged 30 to 39 who had recovered from COVID-19. The specimen sequenced was peripheral blood. The CDR3 amino acid sequence is: CASSWGPGNTEAFF. The sequenced DNA is TGTGCCAGCAGTTGGGGGCCGGGAAACACTGAAGCTTTCTTT.